Listed below are T cell receptor beta chains from one sample, sequenced in a study of T cell responses to AZD1222 COVID-19 vaccine. Sequencing used immunoSEQ multiplex PCR; TCRdb keeps in-frame clones, though not all of them. The sample records some 55,000 clones, around 92% being singletons. Sequenced here: peripheral blood, sampled on day 0 of AZD1222 vaccination. Receptor source: an adult in good health. CDR3s include the opening cysteine and the closing phenylalanine or tryptophan.

V	length	CDR3
TRBV6-5	14	CASTSLRAGDEQFF
TRBV19	12	CASSRAWDTQYF
TRBV5-1	18	CASSLAGQGFSGANVLTF
TRBV7-9	15	CASSPWTSPQETQYF
TRBV27	13	CASSLRGGETQYF
TRBV7-9	15	CASSLVGRRDNEQFF
TRBV7-9	14	CASSGTNLSYEQYF
TRBV28	15	CASSLGSRAQYGYTF
TRBV15	14	CATSRDLGAWEAFF
TRBV5-1	14	CASSSGSVTGELFF